This TCR beta chain comes out of a study of cytomegalovirus exposure and HLA in healthy donors. Study overall: An earlier analysis identified 100 million to 130 million unique TCR beta sequences in 170 million or so T cells. Study-wide points: Despite most TCR sequences being rare, some public TCRs occurred in many donors. As a later analysis showed, a missense DCLRE1C variant was linked to trimming of TCR beta V- and J-genes.

V was cut by 6 bases and J by 1 base, with 9 bases left in between. CDR1 SGHTA and CDR2 FQGTGA come from the germline V gene. The CDR3 loop spans 13 amino acids. Use of 60 Vbeta and 13 Jbeta primers characterized the PCR. Some clones are missing from TCRdb's copy, which holds only in-frame ones; the method was immunoSEQ multiplex PCR. The table shows 120,000 to 150,000 clones, with around 80% occurring only once. The sample holds one count of this clone. The antigen is undetermined. The sample was PBMCs. This TCR was recovered from a male donor in good health and CMV-seropositive. This sequence joins TRBV7-3 and TRBJ1-1, with D maybe TRBD1 (5 bases). The CDR3 sequence: CASRSTANTEAFF. The CDR3 region has the DNA TGTGCCAGCAGATCGACAGCGAACACTGAAGCTTTCTTT. The variable domain in full, completed from reference TRBV7-3 and TRBJ1-1, reads GAGVSQTPSNKVTEKGKYVELRCDPISGHTALYWYRQSLGQGPEFLIYFQGTGAADDSGLPNDRFFAVRPEGSVSTLKIQRTERGDSAVYLCASRSTANTEAFFGQGTRLTVV.